Below, 16 T cell receptor beta chains from the same sample are listed, as sequenced in a study of Ad26.COV2.S vaccination and SARS-CoV-2 variants. Libraries were prepared by immunoSEQ multiplex PCR; TCRdb keeps only in-frame clonotypes and omits some of them. Of about 680,000 clones detected, 89% appear once; the ten largest clones hold over 1.3%. Documented treatment: around 19 received Ad26.COV2.S at low or high dose, single or two shots; 5 received placebo; per-sample allocation not given. Sampling was performed 63 days after the first vaccine or placebo injection. The source was peripheral blood, collected in a trial of Ad26.COV2.S vaccine versus placebo. The source is a person between 18 and 65 years old who received the Ad26.COV2.S COVID-19 vaccine or a placebo.

With respect to this clone: This same CDR3 is encoded by further DNA sequences in the sample. The chain carries TRBV6-5 and TRBJ2-5; D is ambiguous. The CDR3 covers 13 residues. The V gene's germline CDR1 is MNHEY and CDR2 SVGAGI. Trimming pared 8 bases from V and 1 base from J, leaving 11 bases between. The DNA for the CDR3 is TGTGCCAGCCAACGAGGATCCCAAGAGACCCAGTACTTC. It specifies CASQRGSQETQYF.

The chain uses TRBV5-6 and TRBJ2-7, with 8 bases lining up with TRBD2. The CDR3 contains 14 residues. The trim removed 2 bases at V and 4 bases at J, leaving 5 bases unmatched. Germline CDR1 reads SGHDT; CDR2 reads YYEEEE. CDR3 coding DNA: TGTGCCAGCAGCTTCATAGCGGGATGGTACGAGCAGTACTTC. The encoded protein is CASSFIAGWYEQYF. The full variable domain, rest sourced from reference TRBV5-6 and TRBJ2-7, is DAGVTQSPTHLIKTRGQQVTLRCSPKSGHDTVSWYQQALGQGPQFIFQYYEEEERQRGNFPDRFSGHQFPNYSSELNVNALLLGDSALYLCASSFIAGWYEQYFGPGTRLTVT.

V is TRBV21-1 and J is TRBJ2-7. TRBV21-1 represents a pseudogene. The CDR3 has 15 residues. The CDR3 here is CASSKEGRYIYEQYF. The DNA for the CDR3 is TGTGCCAGCAGCAAAGAAGGACGGTATATCTACGAGCAGTACTTC.

The chain carries TRBV12-3 or TRBV12-4 and TRBJ1-2; D remains ambiguous. This CDR3 has 13 residues. Trimming left V 5 bases short and J 4 bases short, with 11 bases between. CDR3 coding DNA: TGTGCCAGCAGTCCCCTCCTCAGCTATGGCTACACCTTC. Its protein is CASSPLLSYGYTF.

The chain combines TRBV16 with TRBJ2-3, with 13 bases lining up with TRBD2. Trimming at V came to 3 bases and at J to 3 bases, leaving 12 bases not matched to a gene. Germline V gene sequence: CDR1 KGHSY, CDR2 FQNENV. This CDR3 has 19 amino acids. For the CDR3, the DNA is TGTGCCAGCAGCCACTCAGGACTAGCGGGGGCCGCCGGTACAGATACGCAGTATTTT. Translation gives CASSHSGLAGAAGTDTQYF.

The chain combines TRBV7-9 with TRBJ2-3; TRBD2 matches at 7 bases. The CDR3 spans 15 residues. J gave up 3 bases and V 4 bases, and 7 bases lay outside the gene matches. Per germline, CDR1 SEHNR and CDR2 FQNEAQ (reference sequence). The CDR3, as DNA: TGTGCCAGCAGCTGGGACCTCGGGAGGACAGATACGCAGTATTTT. Protein sequence: CASSWDLGRTDTQYF.

The V call is TRBV10-3, the J call TRBJ2-7, with D possibly matching TRBD1 (6 bases). Germline CDR1 is ENHRY and CDR2 is SYGVKD. The CDR3 runs 14 residues. Trimming shortened V by 6 bases and J by 2 bases, and 14 bases separated the two germline ends. The CDR3 DNA reads as TGTGCCATCAGGGACAGCCTCACCCCCTACGAGCAGTACTTC. Translation: CAIRDSLTPYEQYF.

J is TRBJ2-7 and V is TRBV6-5, with unresolved D. The CDR3 sequence is 14 residues long. Looked up from germline, CDR1 is MNHEY and CDR2 is SVGAGI. Trimming left V 5 bases short and J 5 bases short, with 16 bases between. CDR3 sequence: CASSLYHPRDEQYF. The CDR3 DNA follows: TGTGCCAGCAGTCTATACCACCCTCGAGACGAGCAGTACTTC.

This clone has just a few counts. The gene calls are TRBV5-1 and TRBJ2-7; the D is unclear. Trimming left V 4 bases short and J 3 bases short, with 14 bases between. This CDR3 has 14 residues. Germline loops: CDR1 SGHRS, CDR2 YFSETQ. The CDR3 sequence is CASSTHDSLYEQYF. CDR3 in DNA: TGCGCCAGCAGCACCCACGACTCTCTCTACGAGCAGTACTTC.

The chain links TRBV6-5 to TRBJ1-1, with D possibly TRBD1 on 5 matching bases. V was cut by 5 bases and J by 4 bases, with 14 bases left in between. The CDR3 is made up of 14 amino acids. CDR1 and CDR2 (germline): MNHEY, SVGAGI. The CDR3 region has the DNA TGTGCCAGCAGTAAGGAGCTGAGGGGCACTGAAGCTTTCTTT. Translation: CASSKELRGTEAFF.

V gene TRBV11-3 combines with J gene TRBJ2-1; no definite D call. CDR3 length: 16 amino acids. Per the germline V gene, CDR1 is SGHNT and CDR2 is YENEEA. V was shortened by 0 bases and J by 1 base, with 10 bases between the two germline ends. In DNA form, the CDR3 reads TGTGCCAGCAGCTTAGATCGGGCGAATTCCTACAATGAGCAGTTCTTC. Encoded protein: CASSLDRANSYNEQFF.

Here the CDR3 reads CASSLTRTLAPSAGNTIYF. CDR3 DNA: TGTGCCAGCAGCTTAACAAGGACGTTAGCCCCGTCGGCTGGAAACACCATATATTTT. This rearrangement joins TRBV7-8 to TRBJ1-3, with D unresolved. Looked up from germline, CDR1 is SGHVS and CDR2 is FQNEAQ. The germline V and J ends were trimmed by 2 bases and 2 bases, with 22 bases remaining between them. This CDR3 region has 19 residues.

The V call is TRBV12-3 or TRBV12-4, the J call TRBJ2-7, with 7 bases identical to TRBD1. The CDR3 loop spans 13 amino acids. V was clipped by 4 bases and J by 3 bases; unmatched bases: 3. DNA for the CDR3: TGTGCCAGCAGTTGGGACAGAAACTACGAGCAGTACTTC. Its protein is CASSWDRNYEQYF.

Of note for this clone: Sequence at one end of the junction differs from germline and may be a read error. The chain uses TRBV7-7 and TRBJ2-7; a possible D gene is TRBD2 (5 bases). Germline CDR1 and CDR2: SSHAT and FNYEAQ (reference sequence). CDR3 length: 15 amino acids. CDR3 loop: CASSPGGSLSYEQYF. As DNA, the CDR3 is TGTGCTAGCAGCCCCGGAGGTAGCCTTTCCTACGAGCAGTACTTC.

The chain recombines TRBV7-9 with TRBJ2-2; weak D call: TRBD2 (6 bases). The length of the CDR3 is 15 residues. The V gene's germline CDR1 is SEHNR and CDR2 FQNEAQ (reference sequence). V lost 5 bases and J lost 5, with 15 bases in between. The CDR3 loop is CASSKRDLSTGELFF. As DNA, the CDR3 is TGTGCCAGCAGCAAGAGGGACTTATCAACCGGGGAGCTGTTTTTT.

This chain links TRBV7-2 with TRBJ1-2; 7 bases are a match to TRBD1. Looked up from germline, CDR1 is SGHTA and CDR2 is FQGNSA. CDR3 size: 15 residues. The V segment lost 1 base and the J segment 7 bases; nucleotides outside the gene matches: 9. The CDR3 protein is CASSLGATGQGGYTF. The DNA of the CDR3 is TGTGCCAGCAGCTTAGGGGCGACAGGGCAAGGTGGCTACACCTTC.